This T cell receptor beta chain was observed in a study of T cell clones after liver transplantation. Study-level background: Tolerant meant at least one year fully off immunosuppression without liver enzymes above twice normal.

Per germline, CDR1 MNHNS and CDR2 SASEGT. Trimming stripped 7 bases from V and 3 bases from J, with 13 bases between. The CDR3 contains 14 residues. Assay used: immunoSEQ multiplex PCR; TCRdb lists only in-frame clones, some missing. In the table there are about 45,000 clones, more than 70% of which are singletons. This receptor was taken from a human patient who received a liver transplant. Part of the T cells may come from the graft donor. The sequencing used CD4+ T cells from blood, collected 24 months after liver transplant. The chain is built from TRBV6-1 and TRBJ1-5; tentatively, D is TRBD1 (5 bases). The CDR3 loop reads CASNGGLVNQPQHF. The CDR3 region has the DNA TGTGCCAGCAACGGGGGGTTGGTCAATCAGCCCCAGCATTTT.